This T cell receptor beta chain originates from a study of PD-1 blockade in mismatch repair-deficient tumors. Study-wide background: All were previously treated, progressing patients with 12 mismatch repair-deficient cancer types.

Trimming shortened V by 0 bases and J by 4 bases, and 13 bases separated the two germline ends. The CDR3 totals 15 residues. Germline lookup yields CDR1 MRHNA and CDR2 SNTAGT. About this clone itself: As yet, its antigen is unknown.

The protocol was immunoSEQ multiplex PCR, while the TCRdb copy is restricted to in-frame clones and leaves out a portion. The sample shows tens of thousands of clones, about four fifths of them seen only once. Study outcomes and limitations: Rapid post-treatment expansion, then contraction, generally preceding radiologic response, marked tumor-resident clones.

The clonotype comes from an adult with mismatch repair-deficient cancer. The V call is TRBV6-4, the J call TRBJ2-7; D not resolved. Sequenced material: peripheral blood, taken 44 weeks after starting pembrolizumab. CDR3 nucleotides: TGTGCCAGCAGTGACTCAACAGCTCCCAATTACGAGCAGTACTTC. It is translated as CASSDSTAPNYEQYF.